This is a list of T cell receptor beta chains from one sample in a study of T cell repertoires in cytomegalovirus infection. No antigen is known for these receptors. TCRdb passed the reads through MiXCR, listing each CDR3 protein once. This sample carries about 890,000 distinct CDR3 sequences, approximately 30% of them seen once, and the ten largest clones take about an eighth. The specimen was cultured CD8+ T cells from PBMCs, collected from culture after CMV antigen stimulation. These receptors were obtained from a human donor in good health (CMV status not recorded). Some clones in this sample may be carry-over from other donors' samples. The conserved cysteine and the conserved F or W are not part of the CDR3 here. Each record gives: V gene, CDR3 protein.

TRBV7-9 ASSLTGGLSTNEKLF
TRBV2 ATQGSRDTQY
TRBV19 ASNAGASREQY
TRBV19 ASSIARAGNYEQY
TRBV6-2/TRBV6-3 ASELNRRNTEAF
TRBV7-9 ASSLLNRVFGYT
TRBV7-9 ASTPGWDPYQTQY
TRBV6-1 ASSEWPDRGREGYT
TRBV4-1 ASSWGSPYNEQF
TRBV7-9 ASSPRKETQY
TRBV4-1 ASSLPGHDYNEQF
TRBV20-1 SARGSLASGGNEQF
TRBV7-9 ASSLGYSAPQETQY
TRBV18 ASSPGQGLSPLH
TRBV4-1 ASSLKPSTTGSRDIQY
TRBV28 ASSPLLSDGETQY
TRBV12-5 ASASGTTDYEQY
TRBV20-1 SARAGGDTEAF
TRBV9 ASSVGTTTGLWLNTEAF
TRBV20-1 SAREDGSSYEQY
TRBV25-1 ASSGLTGDNYGYT
TRBV7-9 ASSGQGASYTQY
TRBV12-5 ASALQAGGAKEAQY
TRBV18 ASSPLARSYNEQF
TRBV9 ASSVEQSINEQF
TRBV20-1 SARERTGSNQPQH
TRBV2 ASSAMGGKKREQY
TRBV6-5 ASSYTNLDTQY
TRBV6-2/TRBV6-3 ASSFPEGPF
TRBV3-1 ASSSGTQGGEQY
TRBV7-9 ASSTRTGNYGYT
TRBV2 VSSEEFTTDTQY
TRBV27 ASSLRGGTVNNEQF
TRBV4-2 ASTAQTGVNTEAF
TRBV19 ASSILQYSNQPQH
TRBV6-6 ASSERGRVNRNEQF
TRBV20-1 SASRLGMNTEAF
TRBV7-6 ASSLASRTNEKLF
TRBV5-4 ASSEGLAGVNYNEQF
TRBV12-5 ASGFSTDSQSTDTQY
TRBV7-9 ASRSTGMNTEAF